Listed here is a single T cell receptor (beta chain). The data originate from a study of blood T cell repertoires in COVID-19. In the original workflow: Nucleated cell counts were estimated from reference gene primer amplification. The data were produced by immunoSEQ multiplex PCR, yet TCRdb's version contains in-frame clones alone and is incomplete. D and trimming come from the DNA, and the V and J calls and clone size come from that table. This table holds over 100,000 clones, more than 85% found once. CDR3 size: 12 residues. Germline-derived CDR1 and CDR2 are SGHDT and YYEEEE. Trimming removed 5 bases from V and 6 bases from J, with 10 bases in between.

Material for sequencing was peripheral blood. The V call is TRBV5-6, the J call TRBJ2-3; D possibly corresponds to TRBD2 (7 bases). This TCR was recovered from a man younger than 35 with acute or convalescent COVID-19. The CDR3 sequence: CASRAGADTQYF. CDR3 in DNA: TGTGCCAGCAGGGCGGGGGCGGATACGCAGTATTTT.